This TCR beta chain appears in the sequencing data of a study of blood T cell repertoires in COVID-19. About the study: Donors in the United States, Italy and Spain gave samples during acute or convalescent COVID-19.

Authors' processing steps: Amplification with reference gene primers provided the estimates of nucleated cell counts. The table came from immunoSEQ multiplex PCR; TCRdb's copy has only in-frame clones and leaves some out. V and J calls and clone size follow that table, whereas D and trimming were derived from the DNA. The sample includes over 250,000 clones, over 75% of them seen just once. This clone is a singleton in its sample. V lost 0 bases to trimming and J lost 9 bases, with 14 bases between them. The germline V gene has CDR1 SGHTA and CDR2 FQGNSA. The length of the CDR3 is 14 residues. The V and J genes are TRBV7-2 and TRBJ1-1, with D possibly TRBD1 on 6 matching bases. The TCR sequence derives from a human donor in a cohort sampled during active COVID-19. The sample consisted of peripheral blood. In nucleotides, the CDR3 is TGTGCCAGCAGCTTAGCCGTACAGGGAGTTCAAGCTTTCTTT. It specifies CASSLAVQGVQAFF.